These 9 T cell receptor beta chains came from one sample sequenced in a study of T cells in localized non-small cell lung cancer. Data came from immunoSEQ multiplex PCR; TCRdb stores just in-frame clones and leaves some out. The table includes 25,000 to 30,000 clones, 80% to 85% detected once. The source was peripheral blood, collected before any cancer treatment. These receptors were obtained from a woman between 35 and 70 years old with stage I lung adenocarcinoma.

The gene calls are TRBV6-6 and TRBJ2-1; tentatively, D is TRBD2 (5 bases). Germline CDR1 reads MNHNY; CDR2 reads SVGAGI (reference sequence). The CDR3 has 14 residues. Trimming left V 2 bases short and J 9 bases short, with 14 bases between. The CDR3 spells CASSYKASGGEQFF. The CDR3 nucleotides are TGTGCCAGCAGTTACAAGGCCAGCGGAGGTGAGCAGTTCTTC.

This clone was seen a few times. The rearrangement joins TRBV29-1 to TRBJ2-1; perhaps D is TRBD1 or TRBD2 (5 bases each). From germline, CDR1 is SQVTM and CDR2 ANQGSEA. Trimming took 2 bases from V and 4 from J, leaving 21 bases between them. The CDR3 extends over 17 amino acids. DNA of the CDR3: TGCAGCGTTGAAAGTGGGGGTGAGGCTAGCAGTTACAATGAGCAGTTCTTC. Residues: CSVESGGEASSYNEQFF.

This clone was seen more than once but under ten times. This chain joins TRBV7-2 and TRBJ2-5; 14 bases map to TRBD2. V was pared by 5 bases and J by 6 bases, with 8 bases of the junction left unmatched. The CDR3 runs to 16 residues. CDR1 and CDR2 (germline): SGHTA, FQGNSA. As DNA, the CDR3 is TGTGCCAGCAGCCTCATGACTAGCGGGGGGGCACAGACCCAGTACTTC. Protein: CASSLMTSGGAQTQYF.

The chain links TRBV4-3 to TRBJ2-3; D remains unclear. Trimming pared 2 bases from V and 3 bases from J, leaving 3 bases between. This CDR3 contains 12 residues. Germline values: CDR1 LGHNA, CDR2 YSLEER. This CDR3 reads CASSQTTDTQYF. The CDR3 DNA reads as TGCGCCAGCAGCCAAACGACAGATACGCAGTATTTT.

This sequence joins TRBV7-6 and TRBJ2-1, with TRBD2 as a possible D gene (5 bases). V was clipped by 5 bases and J by 0 bases, with 11 bases between them. The CDR3 sequence is 15 residues long. Germline CDR1 reads SGHVS; CDR2 reads FNYEAQ. CDR3 coding DNA: TGTGCCAGCAGCCCGGGGATTAGCTCCTACAATGAGCAGTTCTTC. Translated, it gives CASSPGISSYNEQFF.

The chain has TRBV23-1 and TRBJ1-3, with a possible D match to TRBD1 (6 bases). TRBV23-1 is an ORF, with its function uncertain. Trimming left V 8 bases short and J 3 bases short, with 26 bases between. The CDR3 extends over 18 amino acids. The CDR3 coding sequence is TGCGCCAGCGCTGAGACCTTAGACAGGCTGGAGTGTGGAAACACCATATATTTT. Protein product: CASAETLDRLECGNTIYF.

This chain links TRBV7-9 with TRBJ1-1; D remains unclear. The CDR3 spans 12 residues. The germline V gene has CDR1 SEHNR and CDR2 FQNEAQ (reference sequence). Between the trimmed V and J ends, which lost 9 bases and 5 bases, there was a span of 13 bases. CDR3 sequence reads: CASKWGPTEAFF. In DNA form, the CDR3 reads TGTGCCAGTAAGTGGGGTCCGACTGAAGCTTTCTTT.

The chain couples TRBV5-1 to TRBJ2-7, with D perhaps TRBD1 (6 bases). From germline, CDR1 is SGHRS and CDR2 YFSETQ. V dropped 3 bases and J dropped 3 bases, with 13 bases sitting between them. The CDR3 consists of 14 residues. CDR3 in amino acids: CASSSVGQLYEQYF. As DNA, the CDR3 is TGCGCCAGCAGCTCGGTGGGACAACTCTACGAGCAGTACTTC. Drawing the rest from reference TRBV5-1 and TRBJ2-7, the complete variable domain is KAGVTQTPRYLIKTRGQQVTLSCSPISGHRSVSWYQQTPGQGLQFLFEYFSETQRNKGNFPGRFSGRQFSNSRSEMNVSTLELGDSALYLCASSSVGQLYEQYFGPGTRLTVT.

The V call is TRBV11-2, the J call TRBJ2-1, with 8 bases matching TRBD2. This CDR3 has 17 residues. From germline, CDR1 is SGHAT and CDR2 FQNNGV. V lost 0 bases, J lost 4 bases, and 8 bases stayed unmatched. The CDR3 region is CASSLDRAGGLYNEQFF. The CDR3 DNA is TGTGCCAGCAGCTTAGATCGTGCGGGGGGTCTATACAATGAGCAGTTCTTC.